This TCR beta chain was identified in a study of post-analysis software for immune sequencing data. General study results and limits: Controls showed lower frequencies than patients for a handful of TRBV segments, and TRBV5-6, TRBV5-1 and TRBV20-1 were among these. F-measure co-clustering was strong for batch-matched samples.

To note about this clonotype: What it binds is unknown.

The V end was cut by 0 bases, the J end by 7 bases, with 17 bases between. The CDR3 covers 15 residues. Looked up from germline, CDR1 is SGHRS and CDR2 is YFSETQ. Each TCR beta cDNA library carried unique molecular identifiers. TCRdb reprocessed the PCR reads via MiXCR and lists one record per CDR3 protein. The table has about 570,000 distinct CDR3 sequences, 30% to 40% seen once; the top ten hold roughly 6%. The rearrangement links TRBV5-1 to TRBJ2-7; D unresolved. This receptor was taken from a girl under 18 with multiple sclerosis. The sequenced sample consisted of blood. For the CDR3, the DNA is TGCGCCAGCAGCTTGGCACCGCTCTCCTACAATGAGCAGTACTTC. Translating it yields CASSLAPLSYNEQYF.